The rows below give T cell receptor beta chains drawn from one sample of a study of CD8 T cells in Susac syndrome. TCRdb ran MiXCR on the immunoSEQ multiplex PCR reads and lists one entry per CDR3 protein. The top ten hold roughly 0.12% of the sample, which has about 120,000 distinct CDR3 sequences, 80% to 95% seen once. Sequencing was performed on CD8+ T cells from PBMCs. Receptor source: a human donor in good health. Both conserved end residues are part of each CDR3. A D gene is named only where the DNA matches it firmly. Not all rows give a size; the values are once, few, many and, for expanded clones, a class.

D gene: TRBD2
CDR3 length: 17
V gene: TRBV12-3/TRBV12-4
J gene: TRBJ2-7
clone size: .
CDR3 DNA: TGTGCCAGCAGTTTAGGGGGACTAGCGGGATATCCCTCCGAGCAGTACTTC
CDR3 protein: CASSLGGLAGYPSEQYF

D gene: .
CDR3 length: 16
V gene: TRBV27
J gene: TRBJ1-4
clone size: .
CDR3 DNA: TGTGCCAGCAGTTTGGTGGCGGGGGCAACTAATGAAAAACTGTTTTTT
CDR3 protein: CASSLVAGATNEKLFF

D gene: .
CDR3 length: 13
V gene: TRBV23-1
J gene: TRBJ1-2
clone size: .
CDR3 DNA: TGCGCCAGCAGTCAATCTACAGGGCTGAGGTACACCTTC
CDR3 protein: CASSQSTGLRYTF

D gene: .
CDR3 length: 13
V gene: TRBV29-1
J gene: TRBJ2-7
clone size: .
CDR3 DNA: TGCAGCGTTTTCTCAGGTGCAACCTACGAGCAGTACTTC
CDR3 protein: CSVFSGATYEQYF

D gene: TRBD2
CDR3 length: 15
V gene: TRBV11-1
J gene: TRBJ2-3
clone size: .
CDR3 DNA: TGTGCCAGCAGCTTTATGGCTAGCGGGAAAGATACGCAGTATTTT
CDR3 protein: CASSFMASGKDTQYF

D gene: TRBD2
CDR3 length: 16
V gene: TRBV4-1
J gene: TRBJ2-3
clone size: .
CDR3 DNA: TGCGCCAGCAGCGCGTGGACTAGCGGGAGTTCAGATACGCAGTATTTT
CDR3 protein: CASSAWTSGSSDTQYF

D gene: .
CDR3 length: 17
V gene: TRBV4-3
J gene: TRBJ2-3
clone size: .
CDR3 DNA: TGCGCCAGCAGCCTTCGGGGGGCTGTTGGAGGCACAGATACGCAGTATTTT
CDR3 protein: CASSLRGAVGGTDTQYF

D gene: .
CDR3 length: 14
V gene: TRBV7-2
J gene: TRBJ1-2
clone size: once
CDR3 DNA: TGTGCCAGCAGCTTAGGTGCAGTGGGCTATGGCTACACCTTC
CDR3 protein: CASSLGAVGYGYTF

D gene: .
CDR3 length: 12
V gene: TRBV20-1
J gene: TRBJ1-4
clone size: .
CDR3 DNA: TGCAGTGCCATTGGCCCTAATGAAAAACTGTTTTTT
CDR3 protein: CSAIGPNEKLFF

D gene: TRBD1
CDR3 length: 14
V gene: TRBV20-1
J gene: TRBJ1-2
clone size: .
CDR3 DNA: TGCAGTGCTAAAACGGACAGGGAGTGGTATGGCTACACCTTC
CDR3 protein: CSAKTDREWYGYTF

D gene: .
CDR3 length: 16
V gene: TRBV29-1
J gene: TRBJ2-2
clone size: .
CDR3 DNA: TGCAGCGTGTTGTTGCGGGTCCAATCGAACACCGGGGAGCTGTTTTTT
CDR3 protein: CSVLLRVQSNTGELFF

D gene: .
CDR3 length: 15
V gene: TRBV11-2
J gene: TRBJ1-1
clone size: .
CDR3 DNA: TGTGCCAGCAGCTCGTTAGACGGTTTCGGGACTGAAGCTTTCTTT
CDR3 protein: CASSSLDGFGTEAFF

D gene: .
CDR3 length: 17
V gene: TRBV19
J gene: TRBJ1-1
clone size: .
CDR3 DNA: TGTGCCAGTAGTATAGTTGCAGGGACTTCTTTGAACACTGAAGCTTTCTTT
CDR3 protein: CASSIVAGTSLNTEAFF

D gene: TRBD1
CDR3 length: 14
V gene: TRBV6-5
J gene: TRBJ2-7
clone size: .
CDR3 DNA: TGTGCCAGCAGTCCCCCGACAGGGATCCACGAGCAGTACTTC
CDR3 protein: CASSPPTGIHEQYF

D gene: .
CDR3 length: 12
V gene: TRBV12-3/TRBV12-4
J gene: TRBJ2-7
clone size: .
CDR3 DNA: TGTGCCAGCAGTTTAATGGGGTACGAGCAGTACTTC
CDR3 protein: CASSLMGYEQYF

D gene: TRBD1
CDR3 length: 14
V gene: TRBV5-6
J gene: TRBJ2-7
clone size: .
CDR3 DNA: TGTGCCAGCAGCTGGGGTCGGACAGGCGGCGAGCAGTACTTC
CDR3 protein: CASSWGRTGGEQYF

D gene: TRBD1
CDR3 length: 15
V gene: TRBV20-1
J gene: TRBJ2-7
clone size: .
CDR3 DNA: TGCAGTGCTAGGTCGTATCAGGGGGTATCCTACGAGCAGTACTTC
CDR3 protein: CSARSYQGVSYEQYF

D gene: .
CDR3 length: 11
V gene: TRBV3-1
J gene: TRBJ1-1
clone size: .
CDR3 DNA: TGTGCCAGTAGTTGGGGACGTGAAGCTTTCTTT
CDR3 protein: CASSWGREAFF

D gene: TRBD1
CDR3 length: 12
V gene: TRBV29-1
J gene: TRBJ1-1
clone size: .
CDR3 DNA: TGCAGCGTGGGACAGGAGAACACTGAAGCTTTCTTT
CDR3 protein: CSVGQENTEAFF

D gene: .
CDR3 length: 14
V gene: TRBV5-1
J gene: TRBJ2-2
clone size: .
CDR3 DNA: TGCGCCAGCAGAGTAGAGGGCCCAGCCGGGGAGCTGTTTTTT
CDR3 protein: CASRVEGPAGELFF

D gene: .
CDR3 length: 13
V gene: TRBV18
J gene: TRBJ2-2
clone size: .
CDR3 DNA: TGTGCCAGCTCAGGAGGGGCCACCGGGGAGCTGTTTTTT
CDR3 protein: CASSGGATGELFF

D gene: .
CDR3 length: 13
V gene: TRBV3-1
J gene: TRBJ2-7
clone size: few
CDR3 DNA: TGTGCCAGCAGCCAAGGTCAGAACTACGAGCAGTACTTC
CDR3 protein: CASSQGQNYEQYF

D gene: .
CDR3 length: 13
V gene: TRBV29-1
J gene: TRBJ2-2
clone size: .
CDR3 DNA: TGCAGCGTTTCTGGTCAGACCACCGGGGAGCTGTTTTTT
CDR3 protein: CSVSGQTTGELFF

D gene: .
CDR3 length: 13
V gene: TRBV30
J gene: TRBJ1-5
clone size: .
CDR3 DNA: TGTGCCTGGAGTCGACAGGTCAATCAGCCCCAGCATTTT
CDR3 protein: CAWSRQVNQPQHF

D gene: .
CDR3 length: 15
V gene: TRBV6-6
J gene: TRBJ1-1
clone size: .
CDR3 DNA: TGTGCCAGCAGTTACTCGAGATCTGAGAACACTGAAGCTTTCTTT
CDR3 protein: CASSYSRSENTEAFF

D gene: .
CDR3 length: 16
V gene: TRBV7-9
J gene: TRBJ2-3
clone size: few
CDR3 DNA: TGTGCTAGCACCCCGGGGGGCGGGCCCTTCACAGATACGCAGTATTTT
CDR3 protein: CASTPGGGPFTDTQYF

D gene: .
CDR3 length: 14
V gene: TRBV2
J gene: TRBJ2-3
clone size: .
CDR3 DNA: TGTGCCAGTGCGACAGGGAGGGGGACAGATACGCAGTATTTT
CDR3 protein: CASATGRGTDTQYF

D gene: TRBD2
CDR3 length: 12
V gene: TRBV20-1
J gene: TRBJ2-7
clone size: .
CDR3 DNA: TGCAGCGGGGGCGGGAGGTGGGTCGAGCAGTACTTC
CDR3 protein: CSGGGRWVEQYF

D gene: .
CDR3 length: 13
V gene: TRBV20-1
J gene: TRBJ1-1
clone size: .
CDR3 DNA: TGCAGTGCTAGAGATCTGGCGTACACTGAAGCTTTCTTT
CDR3 protein: CSARDLAYTEAFF

D gene: TRBD2
CDR3 length: 15
V gene: TRBV7-3
J gene: TRBJ2-2
clone size: .
CDR3 DNA: TGTGCCAGCAGCCCGACTAGCGGGAACACCGGGGAGCTGTTTTTT
CDR3 protein: CASSPTSGNTGELFF

D gene: .
CDR3 length: 13
V gene: TRBV7-2
J gene: TRBJ2-2
clone size: .
CDR3 DNA: TGTGCCAGCAGCTCCCTTCTGGACGGGGAGCTGTTTTTT
CDR3 protein: CASSSLLDGELFF